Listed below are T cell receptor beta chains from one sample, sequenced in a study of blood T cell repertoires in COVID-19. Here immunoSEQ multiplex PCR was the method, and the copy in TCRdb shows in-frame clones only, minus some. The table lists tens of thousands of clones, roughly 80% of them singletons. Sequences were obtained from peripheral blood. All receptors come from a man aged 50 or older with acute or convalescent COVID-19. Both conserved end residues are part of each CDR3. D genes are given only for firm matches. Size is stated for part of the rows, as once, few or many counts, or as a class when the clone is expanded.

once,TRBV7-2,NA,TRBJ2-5,TGTGCCAGCAGCTTAGTCAGGGGAGAGACCCAGTACTTC,CASSLVRGETQYF
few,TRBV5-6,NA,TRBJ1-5,TGTGCCAGCAGCTCGGGATCCCAGCCCCAGCATTTT,CASSSGSQPQHF
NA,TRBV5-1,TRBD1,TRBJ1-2,TGCGCCAGCAGCTTGCTTGGACAGGGAGCTAACTATGGCTACACCTTC,CASSLLGQGANYGYTF
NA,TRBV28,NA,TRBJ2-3,TGTGCCAGCAGTACCGACGAGGGTCCAGATACGCAGTATTTT,CASSTDEGPDTQYF
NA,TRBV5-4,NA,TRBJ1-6,TGTGCCAGCAGCACCGGGCAGGGAGGCTCACCCCTCCACTTT,CASSTGQGGSPLHF
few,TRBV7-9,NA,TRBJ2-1,TGTGCCAGCAGCTTAGAGAGTAGAAACAATGAGCAGTTCTTC,CASSLESRNNEQFF
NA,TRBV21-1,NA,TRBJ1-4,TGTGCCAGCAGCAAAGCTTTTCGTGAGGGGGCCGAAAAACTGTTTTTT,CASSKAFREGAEKLFF
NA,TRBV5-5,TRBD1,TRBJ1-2,TGTGCCAGCAGCGTCGGACAGGCTAACTATGGCTACACCTTC,CASSVGQANYGYTF
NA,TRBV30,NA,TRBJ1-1,TGTGCCTGGAGTGTACCGGGACTTGAAGCTTTCTTT,CAWSVPGLEAFF
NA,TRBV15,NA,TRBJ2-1,TGTGCCACCAGCAGAGAGAGGGCCCGGGACACTTACAATGAGCAGTTCTTC,CATSRERARDTYNEQFF
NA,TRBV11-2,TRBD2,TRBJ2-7,TGTGCCAGCAGCTCTCTAGCGGGGGCTTCCTACGAGCAGTACTTC,CASSSLAGASYEQYF
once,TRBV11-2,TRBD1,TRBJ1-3,TGTGCCAGCAGCTTCGGGACAGTAAACTCTGGAAACACCATATATTTT,CASSFGTVNSGNTIYF
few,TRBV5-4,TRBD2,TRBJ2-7,TGTGCCAGCAGCTTGGGCGGGGGGGGGACCTACGAGCAGTACTTC,CASSLGGGGTYEQYF
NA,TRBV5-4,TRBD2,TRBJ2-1,TGTGCCAGCAGCCCCCCGGGACTAGCGGGGGGCCGAGAGCAGTTCTTC,CASSPPGLAGGREQFF
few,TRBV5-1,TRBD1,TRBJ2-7,TGCGCCAGCAGCGTACAGGGGCGAGGATTTGACGAGCAGTACTTC,CASSVQGRGFDEQYF
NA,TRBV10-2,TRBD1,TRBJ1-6,TGCGCCGGGGGACAGGGGAATTCACCCCTCCACTTT,CAGGQGNSPLHF
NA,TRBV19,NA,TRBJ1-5,TGTGCCAGTAGTCTTCCGCCAGGGTTTAATCAGCCCCAGCATTTT,CASSLPPGFNQPQHF
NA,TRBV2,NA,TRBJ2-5,TGTGCCAGCAGTGAGGATGGGAGGGGGGTCCAAGAGACCCAGTACTTC,CASSEDGRGVQETQYF
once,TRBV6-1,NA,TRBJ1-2,TGTGCCAGCAGTGAAAAGTACGGGGCCAGGGGCTATGGCTACACCTTC,CASSEKYGARGYGYTF
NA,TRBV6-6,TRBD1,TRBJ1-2,TGTGCCAGCAGTGCCCCGGGACAGGGGGCGGATGGCTACACCTTC,CASSAPGQGADGYTF
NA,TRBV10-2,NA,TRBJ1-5,TGCGCCAGCAGTGAGTTTACAGGGCTCAATCAGCCCCAGCATTTT,CASSEFTGLNQPQHF
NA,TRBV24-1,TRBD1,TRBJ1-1,TGTGCCTCCTCGGGACAGCCAGGCACTGAAGCTTTCTTT,CASSGQPGTEAFF
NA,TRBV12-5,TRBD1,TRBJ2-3,TGTGCTAGTGGTTTGGTACGTTTGACAGGGGGGACAGATACGCAGTATTTT,CASGLVRLTGGTDTQYF
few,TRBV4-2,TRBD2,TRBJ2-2,TGTGCCAGCAGCCAAGATTCTAGCGGGGTCGGGGAGCTGTTTTTT,CASSQDSSGVGELFF
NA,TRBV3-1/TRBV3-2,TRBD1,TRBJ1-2,TGTGCCAGCAGCCAAGATGTCGGGACAGGGAATGGCTACACCTTC,CASSQDVGTGNGYTF
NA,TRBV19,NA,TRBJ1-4,TGTGCCCTCGGCGGGGGCAGGGGTGAAAAACTGTTTTTT,CALGGGRGEKLFF
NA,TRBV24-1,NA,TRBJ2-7,TGTGCCACCAGCCCTATCCACGAGCAGTACTTC,CATSPIHEQYF
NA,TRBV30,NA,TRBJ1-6,TGTGCCTGGAGTCCAGCTAGCTCCTATAATTCACCCCTCCACTTT,CAWSPASSYNSPLHF
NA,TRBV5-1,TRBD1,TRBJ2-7,TGCGCCAGCGCCTTCGGGACAGGGACGTACGAGCAGTACTTC,CASAFGTGTYEQYF
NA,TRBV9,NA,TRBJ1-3,TGTGCCAGCAGCGTAGGAGGGTTTGGAAACACCATATATTTT,CASSVGGFGNTIYF
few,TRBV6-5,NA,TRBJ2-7,TGTGCCAGCAGCTCCCGACTGTACTACGAGCAGTACTTC,CASSSRLYYEQYF
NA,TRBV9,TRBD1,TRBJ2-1,TGTGCCAGCAGCGCGACAGGGGGTGTCTCCTACAATGAGCAGTTCTTC,CASSATGGVSYNEQFF
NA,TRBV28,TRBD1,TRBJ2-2,TGTGCCAGCGAACTGGGACAGGCGAACACCGGGGAGCTGTTTTTT,CASELGQANTGELFF
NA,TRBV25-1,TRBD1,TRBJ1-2,TGTGCCAGCAGTGCGGACAGGTCCGGCTACACCTTC,CASSADRSGYTF
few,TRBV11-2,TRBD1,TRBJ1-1,TGTGCCAGCAGCTTAGATGGGAACAGGGGTCGAAACACTGAAGCTTTCTTT,CASSLDGNRGRNTEAFF
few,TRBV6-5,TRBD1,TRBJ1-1,TGTGCCAGCAGGCCAAGACAGGGGCTGAACACTGAAGCTTTCTTT,CASRPRQGLNTEAFF
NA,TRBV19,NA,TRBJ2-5,TGTGCCAGTAGTATACCCGGAGAGACCCAGTACTTC,CASSIPGETQYF
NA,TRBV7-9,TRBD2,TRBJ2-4,TGTGCCAGCAGCTTATTAGCGGGAGGGTCGGTGGACATTCAGTACTTC,CASSLLAGGSVDIQYF
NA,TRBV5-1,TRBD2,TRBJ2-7,TGCGCCAGCAGCCGAAATAGCGGGAGCTTTTACGAGCAGTACTTC,CASSRNSGSFYEQYF
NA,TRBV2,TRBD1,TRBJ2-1,TGTGCCAGCAGTATCGACAGGGCAGGGGAGCAGTTCTTC,CASSIDRAGEQFF
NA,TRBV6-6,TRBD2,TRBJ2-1,TGTGCCAGCAGTCCACCTAGACTAGCTCAAACCTACAATGAGCAGTTCTTC,CASSPPRLAQTYNEQFF
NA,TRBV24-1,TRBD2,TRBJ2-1,TGTGCCACCAGTGATGGGACTAGCGGCACCCCGGTCTTC,CATSDGTSGTPVF
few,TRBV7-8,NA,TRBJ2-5,TGTGCCAGCAGCTTAGTTACTCTAGAGACCCAGTACTTC,CASSLVTLETQYF
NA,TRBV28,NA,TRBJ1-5,TGTGCCAGCAGGACCGGGGGAGGGCCACGCAATTTT,CASRTGGGPRNF
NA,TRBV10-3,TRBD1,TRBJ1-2,TGTGCCATCAGTGAGACCCAGGGGACAGGGCATGGCTACACCTTC,CAISETQGTGHGYTF
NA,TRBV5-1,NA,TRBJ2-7,TGCGCCAGCACCCCTGGGGGCACCTACGAGCAGTACTTC,CASTPGGTYEQYF
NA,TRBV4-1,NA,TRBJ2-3,TGCGCCAGCAGCCAAGCTGCCCAGGGGATGGGCACAGATACGCAGTATTTT,CASSQAAQGMGTDTQYF
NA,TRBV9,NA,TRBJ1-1,TGTGCCAGCAGCGTAGGACAGAGGAGCACTGAAGCTTTCTTT,CASSVGQRSTEAFF
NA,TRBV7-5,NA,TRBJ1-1,TGTGTCAGAACCTCCCGGGGAGGGGGCACTGAAGCTTTCTTT,CVRTSRGGGTEAFF
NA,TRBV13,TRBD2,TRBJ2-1,TGTGCCAGCAGCTTCGCTTCTAGCGGGGGGGTTAACAATGAGCAGTTCTTC,CASSFASSGGVNNEQFF
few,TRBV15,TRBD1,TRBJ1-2,TGTGCCACCAGCATGGACAGGGTTAGTGGCTACACCTTC,CATSMDRVSGYTF
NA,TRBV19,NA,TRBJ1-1,TGTGCCAGTAGTATCCTGGAGAGCACTGAAGCTTTCTTT,CASSILESTEAFF
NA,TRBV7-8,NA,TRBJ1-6,TGTGCCAGCAGCTTAGCGCGACGGGGAGGAAATTCACCCCTCCACTTT,CASSLARRGGNSPLHF
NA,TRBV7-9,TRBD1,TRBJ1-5,TGTGCCAGCAGCCGGGACAGGGATCAGCCCCAGCATTTT,CASSRDRDQPQHF
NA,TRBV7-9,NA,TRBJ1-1,TGTGCCAGCAGACCTGAAAATACAGGAAAAACTGAAGCTTTCTTT,CASRPENTGKTEAFF
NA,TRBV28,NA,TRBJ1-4,TGTGCCAGCAGTTCCCTCATGACTCCAGGGGCGGTGGGAGAAAAACTGTTTTTT,CASSSLMTPGAVGEKLFF
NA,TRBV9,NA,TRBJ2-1,TGTGCCAGCAGCCCCCGACAGTTAAGCTCCTACAATGAGCAGTTCTTC,CASSPRQLSSYNEQFF